This TCR beta chain is drawn from a study of blood T cell repertoires in COVID-19 (dated by TCRdb to the early 2020s). Notes on the research overall: Collaborator samples came from the United States, Italy and Spain and covered acute and convalescent phases of COVID-19. The prospective study material was composed of cDNA or gDNA derived from T cells, B-cell-depleted T cells, or PBMCs. Deeply sampled blood TCRbeta repertoires from subjects exposed to, actively infected with, or recovered from COVID-19 were included in the dataset. The repertoires were released in a freely available public database meant as a resource for research on the immune response to SARS-CoV-2. The samples were drawn from two sources: the first 160 participants of the ongoing ImmuneRACE study, and 1,254 subjects contributed by 6 global collaborators. A de-identified subject ID, COVID-19 status, age in years and sex were almost always included in the sample metadata. Where HLA class I and class II types were available, the types were taken from metadata supplied by the sample provider, not from assay-based typing. The paper as a whole reports these results and caveats: The quantity of clinical and demographic metadata differed by source and by participant and was supplied without curation.

TCRbeta CDR3 regions were amplified from genomic DNA using the immunoSEQ Assay, a bias-controlled multiplex PCR. The study's processing was this. The number of nucleated cells in each sample was estimated by amplification of reference gene primers within the assay. To quantify the absolute abundance of each unique TCRbeta CDR3 rearrangement, sequence reads were collapsed and filtered. Productive Simpson clonality was computed per sample as the square root of Simpson's diversity index over productive rearrangements. This immuneACCESS table, as held by TCRdb, lists in-frame sequences with V and J called but not all clones. Of the missing ones, under half trace to an unresolved V gene in checked studies; the others have no known cause. The DNA was the basis for D and trimming; V, J and clone size are from that table. The sample records around 77,000 clones, more than 80% of which are singletons. The top ten hold under 6% of the sample.

The collaborating institutions used their own protocols to collect whole blood in K2EDTA tubes. For TCRbeta analysis, collaborators shipped samples in one of three forms: frozen whole blood, isolated PBMCs, or DNA extracted from either of those sample types. CDR1 is given as SGDLS and CDR2 as YYNGEE, both from the germline V gene. The CDR3 contains 16 residues, cysteine and phenylalanine counted. The DNA shown is the 48-base CDR3, in frame from base 1. Unmatched junction bases come to 13, with V trimmed by 3 bases and J by 6 bases. Details on this clone: Its antigen specificity is not known. No much larger clone is present one base from it, and per-base qualities are unavailable.

The origin of this receptor is an elderly man with acute or convalescent COVID-19. Source material: peripheral blood. The V and J segments used are TRBV9 and TRBJ1-2; TRBD1 aligns with 8 central bases. The CDR3 has the sequence CASSEGPLGQGNGYTF. The bases read TGTGCCAGCAGCGAGGGCCCTCTCGGACAGGGAAATGGCTACACCTTC.